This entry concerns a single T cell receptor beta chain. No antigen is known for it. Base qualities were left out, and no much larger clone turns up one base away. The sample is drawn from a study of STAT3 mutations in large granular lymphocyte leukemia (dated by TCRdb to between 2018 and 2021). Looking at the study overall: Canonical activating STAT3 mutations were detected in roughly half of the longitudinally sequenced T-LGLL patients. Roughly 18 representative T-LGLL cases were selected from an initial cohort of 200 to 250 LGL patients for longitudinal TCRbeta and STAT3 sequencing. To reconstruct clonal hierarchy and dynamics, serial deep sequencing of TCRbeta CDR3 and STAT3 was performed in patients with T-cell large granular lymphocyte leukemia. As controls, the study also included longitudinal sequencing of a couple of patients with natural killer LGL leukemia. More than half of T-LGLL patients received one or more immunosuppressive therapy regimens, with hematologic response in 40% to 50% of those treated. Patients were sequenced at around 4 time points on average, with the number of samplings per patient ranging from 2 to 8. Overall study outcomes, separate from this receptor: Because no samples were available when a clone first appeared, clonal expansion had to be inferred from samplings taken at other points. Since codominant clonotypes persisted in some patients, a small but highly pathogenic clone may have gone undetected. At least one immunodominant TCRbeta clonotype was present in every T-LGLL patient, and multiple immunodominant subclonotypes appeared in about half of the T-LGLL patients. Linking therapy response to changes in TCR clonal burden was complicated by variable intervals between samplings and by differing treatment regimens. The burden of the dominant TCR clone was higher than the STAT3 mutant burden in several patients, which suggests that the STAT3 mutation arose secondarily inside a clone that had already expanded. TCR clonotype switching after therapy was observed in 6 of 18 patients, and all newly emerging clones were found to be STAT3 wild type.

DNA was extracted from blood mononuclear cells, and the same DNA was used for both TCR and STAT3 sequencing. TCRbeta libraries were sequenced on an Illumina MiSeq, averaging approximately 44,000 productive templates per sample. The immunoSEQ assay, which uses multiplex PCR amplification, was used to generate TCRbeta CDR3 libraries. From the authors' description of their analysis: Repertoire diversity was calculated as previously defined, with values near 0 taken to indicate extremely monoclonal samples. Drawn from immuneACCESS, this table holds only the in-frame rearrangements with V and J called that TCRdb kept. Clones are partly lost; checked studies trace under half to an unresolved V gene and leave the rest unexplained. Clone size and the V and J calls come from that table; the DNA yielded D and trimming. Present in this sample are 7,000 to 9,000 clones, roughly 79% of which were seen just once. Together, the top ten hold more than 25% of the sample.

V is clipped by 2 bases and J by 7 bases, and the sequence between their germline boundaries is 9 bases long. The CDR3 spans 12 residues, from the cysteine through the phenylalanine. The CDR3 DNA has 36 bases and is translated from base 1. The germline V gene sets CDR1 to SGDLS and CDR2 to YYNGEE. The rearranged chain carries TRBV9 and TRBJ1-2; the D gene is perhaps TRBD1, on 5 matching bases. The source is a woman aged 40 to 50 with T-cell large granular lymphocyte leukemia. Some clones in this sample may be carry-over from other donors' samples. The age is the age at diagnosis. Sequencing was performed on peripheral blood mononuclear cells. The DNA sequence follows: TGTGCCAGCAGCGTTGGGGGGTCTGGCTACACCTTC. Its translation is CASSVGGSGYTF.